The clone carrying this T cell receptor (beta chain) was detected ten times or more. In TCRdb, the RT-PCR reads were re-called with MiXCR into one record per CDR3 protein. Here the sample spans roughly 250,000 distinct CDR3 sequences, roughly 14% being singletons. This sample was included in a study of patients and donors after allogeneic stem cell transplantation. Sequencing input: blood, either unsorted or a sorted T cell fraction (not recorded which). The clonotype originates from a human donor who was either an allogeneic HSCT recipient or a stem cell or donor lymphocyte infusion donor (not recorded which). It is not recorded whose cells these are; they may come from a transplant donor.

As DNA, the CDR3 is TGTGCCAGCAGTCCCGGACTAGAAGTCGCGAACACCGGGGAGCTGTTTTTT. This sequence encodes CASSPGLEVANTGELFF. The genes are TRBV27 and TRBJ2-2; TRBD2 aligns across 7 bases. With V trimmed by 5 bases and J by 0 bases, 9 bases remained unmatched. Germline values: CDR1 MNHEY, CDR2 SMNVEV (reference sequence). CDR3 size: 17 residues.